This TCR beta chain was identified during a study of cytomegalovirus exposure and HLA in healthy donors. CDR1 is MNHEY and CDR2 is SVGAGI in the germline V gene. V was pared by 0 bases and J by 2 bases, with 11 bases between. This CDR3 region has 15 residues. PCR employed 60 Vbeta and 13 Jbeta primers. Assay: immunoSEQ multiplex PCR; the TCRdb copy retains only in-frame clones and omits some. The table shows approximately 170,000 clones, with about 82% occurring only once. The sample holds a few counts of this clone. This receptor was identified in a female donor in good health and CMV-seronegative. What was sequenced was PBMCs. The chain has TRBV6-5 and TRBJ2-7; the D gene is possibly TRBD2 (5 bases). The CDR3 region is CASSYSVRGAYEQYF. For the CDR3, the DNA is TGTGCCAGCAGTTACTCCGTCCGGGGAGCCTACGAGCAGTACTTC.